This T cell receptor (beta chain) was sequenced during a study of metastatic and nonmetastatic thyroid tumors. All patients were untreated before thyroid surgery. Study processing details: The distant-metastasis classifier for papillary thyroid cancer was built from CDR3 differences across clinicopathological groups. Through MiXCR, TCRdb re-clonotyped the PCR reads. TCRdb, not the authors, supplied the V and J calls. The table has around 27,000 clones, more than 20% seen once. V dropped 0 bases and J dropped 0; count of bases not matched to a gene: 3. The CDR3 covers 15 residues. Germline-derived CDR1 and CDR2 are SGHRS and YFSETQ. This clone is medium-sized in the sample. Within the sample, other DNA sequences also encode this same CDR3.

The sample comprised blood. The source is a female donor with papillary thyroid cancer or a benign thyroid nodule (not recorded which). Some clones in this sample may be carry-over from other donors' samples. The genes are TRBV5-1 and TRBJ2-7, with 7 bases that match TRBD1. The DNA for the CDR3 is TGCGCCAGCAGCTTGGGACAGGGATTCTCCTACGAGCAGTACTTC. This encodes CASSLGQGFSYEQYF.